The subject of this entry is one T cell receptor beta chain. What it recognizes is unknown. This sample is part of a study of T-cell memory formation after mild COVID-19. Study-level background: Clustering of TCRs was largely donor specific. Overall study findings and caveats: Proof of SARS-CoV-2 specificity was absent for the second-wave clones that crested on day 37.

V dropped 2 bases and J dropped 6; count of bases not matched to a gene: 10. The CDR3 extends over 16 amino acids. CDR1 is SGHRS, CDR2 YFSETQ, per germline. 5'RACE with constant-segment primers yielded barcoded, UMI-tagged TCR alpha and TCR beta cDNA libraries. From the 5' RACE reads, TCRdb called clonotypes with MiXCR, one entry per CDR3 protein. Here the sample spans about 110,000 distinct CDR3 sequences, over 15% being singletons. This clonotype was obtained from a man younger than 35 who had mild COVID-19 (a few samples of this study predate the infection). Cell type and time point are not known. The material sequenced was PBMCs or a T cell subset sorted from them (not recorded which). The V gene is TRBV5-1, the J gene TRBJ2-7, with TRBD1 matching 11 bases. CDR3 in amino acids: CASSFGPPGQGGEQYV. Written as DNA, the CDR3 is TGCGCCAGCAGCTTTGGACCCCCGGGACAGGGGGGCGAGCAGTACGTC.